Listed here are 24 T cell receptor beta chains from one sample, sequenced in a study of T-cell reconstitution after alpha-beta-depleted transplantation in children (dated by TCRdb to 2016 to 2018). Library construction relied on PCR. Sequencing instrument: Illumina HiSeq 2500. To normalize quantification of the TCRbeta repertoire, the TCR libraries were built with molecular barcoding that relied on unique molecular identifiers. TCRdb trimmed public reads at Q25 via fastp, called clones via MiXCR and kept in-frame beta chains. Each entry is one CDR3 protein sequence, shown with its most common DNA and genes. Recorded for this sample are approximately 490,000 distinct CDR3 sequences; around 12% of them occurred a single time. 5% to 6% of the sample goes to the ten largest clones. Sequencing was performed on PBMCs from the stem cell graft donor, taken from the stem cell graft. The receptors were gathered from a human donor who donated a stem cell graft to a child with combined immunodeficiency.

The chain uses TRBV9 and TRBJ2-7; 7 nucleotides match TRBD2. J lost 4 bases, V lost 3 bases, and 7 bases had no gene match. Germline CDR1 SGDLS, CDR2 YYNGEE. The CDR3 is 14 amino acids. The CDR3 spells CASSEAGRGYEQYF. In DNA, the CDR3 is TGTGCCAGCAGCGAAGCGGGAAGGGGATACGAGCAGTACTTC. Complete variable domain (other parts from reference TRBV9 and TRBJ2-7): DSGVTQTPKHLITATGQRVTLRCSPRSGDLSVYWYQQSLDQGLQFLIQYYNGEERAKGNILERFSAQQFPDLHSELNLSSLELGDSALYFCASSEAGRGYEQYFGPGTRLTVT.

In nucleotides, the CDR3 is TGTGCCAGCAGTGTTGAGGGCATCGGCACAGATACGCAGTATTTT. It is translated as CASSVEGIGTDTQYF. This chain uses TRBV2 with TRBJ2-3; maybe TRBD2 (5 bases). Germline lookup yields CDR1 SNHLY and CDR2 FYNNEI. The CDR3 contains 15 residues. V lost 4 bases and J 1 base, leaving 12 bases between the germline ends. The whole variable domain, remainder taken from reference TRBV2 and TRBJ2-3, is EPEVTQTPSHQVTQMGQEVILRCVPISNHLYFYWYRQILGQKVEFLVSFYNNEISEKSEIFDDQFSVERPDGSNFTLKIRSTKLEDSAMYFCASSVEGIGTDTQYFGPGTRLTVL.

Ten or more counts support this clonotype. The chain is built from TRBV24-1 and TRBJ2-1, with 7 positions matching TRBD1. V shed 3 bases and J 7 bases; nucleotides not matched to a gene: 11. The length of the CDR3 is 16 residues. The germline CDR1 and CDR2 sequences are KGHDR and SFDVKD. The DNA of the CDR3 is TGTGCCACCAGTGATCACTACAGGGGTGACGGGAATGAGCAGTTCTTC. Protein sequence: CATSDHYRGDGNEQFF.

This clonotype has only a few counts. This rearrangement joins TRBV20-1 to TRBJ2-1; D remains unclear. The CDR3 has 12 amino acids. CDR1 is DFQATT, CDR2 SNEGSKA, per germline (reference sequence). With 6 bases removed from V and 7 bases from J, the gap between germline ends came to 13 bases. The CDR3, as DNA: TGCAGTGCCTCCCTAGGTTCGAATGAGCAGTTCTTC. Protein product: CSASLGSNEQFF.

This chain connects TRBV15 to TRBJ2-3, with TRBD2 matching 10 bases. CDR1 and CDR2 (germline): LNHNV, YYDKDF (reference sequence). Trimming cost V 0 bases and J 5 bases; bases outside gene matches: 8. The CDR3 has 17 amino acids. CDR3 in amino acids: CATSRDSLAGDVDTQYF. The CDR3 DNA is TGTGCCACCAGCAGAGATTCGCTAGCGGGAGATGTAGATACGCAGTATTTT.

This clonotype turned up a few times. The rearrangement links TRBV7-8 to TRBJ2-1; 9 bases are a match to TRBD2. CDR1 and CDR2 from the germline V gene are SGHVS and FQNEAQ. V dropped 1 base and J dropped 8; count of bases not matched to a gene: 3. CDR3 length: 14 residues. This CDR3 reads CASSLGGLAYEQFF. CDR3 in DNA: TGTGCCAGCAGCTTAGGGGGACTAGCCTATGAGCAGTTCTTC.

The chain uses TRBV5-6 and TRBJ2-1, with 7 bases that match TRBD2. V lost 8 bases, J lost 8 bases, and 13 bases stayed unmatched. This CDR3 has 14 residues. The V gene's germline CDR1 is SGHDT and CDR2 YYEEEE. CDR3 protein: CARTPGLERDEQFF. The CDR3 DNA reads as TGTGCCAGGACCCCCGGACTAGAACGCGATGAGCAGTTCTTC.

This clonotype was counted only a few times. The genes are TRBV12-3 or TRBV12-4 and TRBJ1-2; tentatively, D is TRBD1 (5 bases). V was trimmed by 7 bases and J by 4 bases, leaving 22 bases between them. The CDR3 has 16 amino acids. CDR3 amino acids: CASTPRAGPALYGYTF. DNA of the CDR3: TGTGCCAGCACCCCTCGGGCAGGGCCGGCCCTCTATGGCTACACCTTC.

This clonotype was observed at least ten times. The chain carries TRBV29-1 and TRBJ2-1; 11 nucleotides agree with TRBD2. The CDR3 is 13 amino acids. J gave up 6 bases and V 6 bases, and 4 bases lay outside the gene matches. Germline V gene lookup returns CDR1 SQVTM and CDR2 ANQGSEA. CDR3 DNA: TGCAGCGTCACTAGCGGGAGCACCAATGAGCAGTTCTTC. Translated, it gives CSVTSGSTNEQFF.

This chain connects TRBV12-3 or TRBV12-4 to TRBJ1-1, with a possible D match to TRBD1 (5 bases). CDR3 length equals 16 residues. V shed 1 base and J shed 1 base, with 13 bases lying between them. Here the CDR3 reads CASSLGPDQGNTEAFF. As DNA, the CDR3 is TGTGCCAGCAGTTTAGGACCCGATCAGGGGAACACTGAAGCTTTCTTT.

This clonotype occurred a few times. The V gene is TRBV9, the J gene TRBJ1-6; maybe TRBD1 (5 bases). CDR3 length: 13 amino acids. CDR1 is SGDLS and CDR2 is YYNGEE in the germline V gene. V lost 3 bases to trimming and J lost 9 bases, with 10 bases between them. CDR3 in amino acids: CASSASGGSPLHF. The CDR3 coding sequence is TGTGCCAGCAGCGCAAGCGGGGGTTCACCCCTCCACTTT. The whole variable domain, filled in from reference TRBV9 and TRBJ1-6, reads DSGVTQTPKHLITATGQRVTLRCSPRSGDLSVYWYQQSLDQGLQFLIQYYNGEERAKGNILERFSAQQFPDLHSELNLSSLELGDSALYFCASSASGGSPLHFGNGTRLTVT.

This clonotype was seen a handful of times. The chain employs TRBV12-5 and TRBJ1-1; possibly TRBD1 for D (5 bases). V gave up 3 bases and J gave up 4 bases, with 12 bases separating them. Germline CDR1 is LGHNT and CDR2 is FRNRAP. The CDR3 length is 14 residues. CDR3 loop: CASGFGQGGTEAFF. CDR3 DNA: TGTGCTAGTGGTTTTGGCCAGGGCGGCACTGAAGCTTTCTTT.

This chain links TRBV5-5 with TRBJ2-1; TRBD1 agrees at 10 bases. V shed 5 bases and J 4 bases; nucleotides not matched to a gene: 3. The V gene's germline CDR1 is SGHKS and CDR2 YYEKEE (reference sequence). There are 14 residues in the CDR3. The CDR3 here is CASRRTGGYNEQFF. The CDR3 DNA sequence: TGTGCCAGCAGAAGGACAGGGGGTTACAATGAGCAGTTCTTC.

This clonotype was seen repeatedly, ten times or more. V and J are TRBV6-1 and TRBJ2-7; no firm D call. Trimming took 6 bases from V and 0 from J, leaving 15 bases between them. The CDR3 is made up of 15 amino acids. Looked up from germline, CDR1 is MNHNS and CDR2 is SASEGT. CDR3 amino acids: CASSADGGSSYEQYF. In nucleotides, the CDR3 is TGTGCCAGCAGCGCGGACGGTGGATCCTCCTACGAGCAGTACTTC.

Comments on this clonotype: A much larger clone differs from this one at a single base, so this may be a read error. CDR3 protein: CANSLIWGYTEAFF. The DNA for the CDR3 is TGTGCCAACAGTTTAATCTGGGGGTACACTGAAGCTTTCTTT. The chain recombines TRBV12-3 or TRBV12-4 with TRBJ1-1, with D possibly TRBD1 on 5 matching bases. The CDR3 runs 14 residues.

This clonotype was found a few times. The chain combines TRBV4-2 with TRBJ2-7; perhaps TRBD2 as D (6 bases). The germline V and J ends were trimmed by 0 bases and 0 bases, with 9 bases remaining between them. Germline CDR1 LGHNA, CDR2 YNFKEQ. The CDR3 covers 15 residues. The CDR3 is CASSQEQTSSYEQYF. The CDR3 DNA sequence: TGTGCCAGCAGCCAAGAACAGACTAGCTCCTACGAGCAGTACTTC.

The chain recombines TRBV7-2 with TRBJ2-1; 9 bases map to TRBD1. The germline V gene encodes CDR1 SGHTA and CDR2 FQGNSA. The ends lost 2 bases at V and 7 bases at J; junction bases unmatched: 9. This CDR3 region has 16 residues. The CDR3 reads CASSLPGQGARNEQFF. The CDR3 nucleotides are TGTGCCAGCAGCTTACCGGGACAGGGCGCCCGGAATGAGCAGTTCTTC.

The sample holds many counts of this clonotype. CDR3 nucleotide sequence: TGTGCCAGCAGCTTTCGTAGCACGATGTACAATGAGCAGTTCTTC. Its protein is CASSFRSTMYNEQFF. The genes are TRBV5-8 and TRBJ2-1; D is undetermined. The CDR3 sequence is 15 residues long. Germline values: CDR1 SGHTS, CDR2 YDEGEE. The V end lost 2 bases, the J end lost 4 bases, and 13 bases lay between the germline ends. Full variable domain (missing parts from reference TRBV5-8 and TRBJ2-1): EAGVTQSPTHLIKTRGQQATLRCSPISGHTSVYWYQQALGLGLQFLLWYDEGEERNRGNFPPRFSGRQFPNYSSELNVNALELEDSALYLCASSFRSTMYNEQFFGPGTRLTVL.

The rearrangement uses TRBV7-9 and TRBJ2-4; unclear D gene. V lost 3 bases, J lost 8 bases, and 11 bases lay in between. Germline V gives CDR1 SEHNR, CDR2 FQNEAQ (reference sequence). The CDR3 is 13 amino acids. The CDR3 DNA reads as TGTGCCAGCAGCTTGCCCCAGGCGGACATTCAGTACTTC. Protein sequence: CASSLPQADIQYF.

This sequence joins TRBV9 and TRBJ2-2; possibly TRBD1 for D (5 bases). The CDR3 has 16 residues. Trimming shortened V by 1 base and J by 3 bases, and 13 bases separated the two germline ends. Germline CDR1 SGDLS, CDR2 YYNGEE. DNA for the CDR3: TGTGCCAGCAGCGTAAGCACAGGTGCCTACACCGGGGAGCTGTTTTTT. Translating it yields CASSVSTGAYTGELFF.

This clonotype was seen more than once but under ten times. The chain is built from TRBV30 and TRBJ2-5, with 8 bases aligning to TRBD1. This CDR3 spans 13 amino acids. Germline loops: CDR1 GTSNPN, CDR2 SVGIG (reference sequence). V lost 3 bases, J lost 4 bases, and 4 bases stayed unmatched. CDR3 DNA sequence: TGTGCCTGGAGAGCGGACAGGGTAGAGACCCAGTACTTC. The encoded protein is CAWRADRVETQYF.

This clonotype was detected only a few times. The CDR3 sequence is CASSLSVRRTEQFF. Here the CDR3 DNA reads TGTGCCAGCAGTTTAAGCGTCCGACGCACTGAGCAGTTCTTC. The chain recombines TRBV12-3 or TRBV12-4 with TRBJ2-1; D is ambiguous. CDR3 length: 14 residues. V lost 2 bases, J lost 9 bases, and 14 bases lay in between.

CDR3 sequence (DNA): TGCGCCAGCAGCTTGGGCACAGGGGCAGTCCACGAGCAGTACTTC. Its translation is CASSLGTGAVHEQYF. The gene calls are TRBV5-1 and TRBJ2-7; 7 bases align to TRBD1. The CDR3 runs 15 residues. V gave up 0 bases and J gave up 5 bases; unmatched junction bases: 8. Per germline, CDR1 SGHRS and CDR2 YFSETQ.

In its sample, this clonotype was seen a few times. The rearrangement joins TRBV12-3 or TRBV12-4 to TRBJ2-5; 8 nucleotides line up with TRBD1. The CDR3 length is 14 residues. V lost 6 bases, J lost 4 bases, and 7 bases stayed unmatched. CDR3 region: CASRGRGRVETQYF. CDR3 in DNA: TGTGCCAGCAGAGGCAGGGGGCGCGTAGAGACCCAGTACTTC.